These T cell receptor beta chains were read from a single sample in a study of cytomegalovirus exposure and HLA in healthy donors. Using immunoSEQ multiplex PCR, the repertoire was profiled, and TCRdb retains in-frame clones only, with some absent. The repertoire includes about 89,000 clones, 65% to 80% of them detected once, and around 9.1% sits in the top ten. The sequenced sample was PBMCs. The receptors originated from a man younger than 45 in good health and CMV-seropositive. The CDR3 runs from the conserved cysteine through the conserved F or W. Each record gives: CDR3 length, V gene, clone size, J gene, D gene, CDR3 DNA, CDR3 protein. A D gene is named only where the DNA matches it firmly. Only part of the rows carry a size: once, few, many, or a class if the clone is expanded.

len: 17; v_gene: TRBV4-3; abundance: -; j_gene: TRBJ2-3; d_gene: TRBD2; CDR3nt: TGCGCCAGCAGCCAAGAGGTAGCGGGGGGACCCACAGATACGCAGTATTTT; CDR3aa: CASSQEVAGGPTDTQYF
len: 17; v_gene: TRBV9; abundance: -; j_gene: TRBJ2-2; d_gene: TRBD2; CDR3nt: TGTGCCAGCAGCACCCCCTTCCGGGGGGGCCAGACCGGGGAGCTGTTTTTT; CDR3aa: CASSTPFRGGQTGELFF
len: 15; v_gene: TRBV6-6; abundance: few; j_gene: TRBJ2-7; d_gene: -; CDR3nt: TGTGCCAGCAGGGTCGGGGGTGAAATCTCCTACGAGCAGTACTTC; CDR3aa: CASRVGGEISYEQYF
len: 16; v_gene: TRBV5-1; abundance: once; j_gene: TRBJ2-3; d_gene: TRBD2; CDR3nt: TGCGCCAGCAGCTTGGACCTAGCGGGCAGCACAGATACGCAGTATTTT; CDR3aa: CASSLDLAGSTDTQYF
len: 14; v_gene: TRBV9; abundance: few; j_gene: TRBJ1-1; d_gene: TRBD1; CDR3nt: TGTGCCAGCAGCAATGGACAGGGAGGGACTGAAGCTTTCTTT; CDR3aa: CASSNGQGGTEAFF
len: 14; v_gene: TRBV2; abundance: many; j_gene: TRBJ1-4; d_gene: -; CDR3nt: TGTGCCAGCAGTGTAAGACACCCGAATGAAAAACTGTTTTTT; CDR3aa: CASSVRHPNEKLFF
len: 16; v_gene: TRBV5-1; abundance: -; j_gene: TRBJ2-3; d_gene: TRBD2; CDR3nt: TGCGCCAGCAGCTTAAGCGCGGGGGGGCGGACAGATACGCAGTATTTT; CDR3aa: CASSLSAGGRTDTQYF
len: 15; v_gene: TRBV6-5; abundance: -; j_gene: TRBJ1-6; d_gene: TRBD1; CDR3nt: TGTGCCAGCAGTCGGCTCGACAGGGTCTATTCACCCCTCCACTTT; CDR3aa: CASSRLDRVYSPLHF
len: 14; v_gene: TRBV29-1; abundance: -; j_gene: TRBJ1-2; d_gene: TRBD1; CDR3nt: TGCAGCGTTGACCCACAGGGGGTGGACTATGGCTACACCTTC; CDR3aa: CSVDPQGVDYGYTF
len: 14; v_gene: TRBV7-8; abundance: -; j_gene: TRBJ2-1; d_gene: -; CDR3nt: TGTGCCAGCAGCTTTAGGTTCAAAGCGGAGGAGCAGTTCTTC; CDR3aa: CASSFRFKAEEQFF
len: 18; v_gene: TRBV15; abundance: -; j_gene: TRBJ2-2; d_gene: TRBD2; CDR3nt: TGTGCCACCAGCAGAGGACTAGCGGGGGCCGGGAACACCGGGGAGCTGTTTTTT; CDR3aa: CATSRGLAGAGNTGELFF
len: 16; v_gene: TRBV4-3; abundance: few; j_gene: TRBJ2-7; d_gene: -; CDR3nt: TGCGCCAGCAGCCAAGATCTAGGACAAAGCTACTACGAGCAGTACTTC; CDR3aa: CASSQDLGQSYYEQYF
len: 14; v_gene: TRBV10-3; abundance: -; j_gene: TRBJ2-1; d_gene: -; CDR3nt: TGTGCCATCAGTGATGGTAGCTTTAACAATGAGCAGTTCTTC; CDR3aa: CAISDGSFNNEQFF
len: 13; v_gene: TRBV19; abundance: -; j_gene: TRBJ2-7; d_gene: -; CDR3nt: TGTGCCAGTAGTAGAACAGGATCCTACGAGCAGTACTTC; CDR3aa: CASSRTGSYEQYF
len: 15; v_gene: TRBV19; abundance: once; j_gene: TRBJ2-5; d_gene: TRBD1; CDR3nt: TGTGCCAGTAGGGGGGCGACAGGGGCAGGAGAGACCCAGTACTTC; CDR3aa: CASRGATGAGETQYF
len: 16; v_gene: TRBV2; abundance: -; j_gene: TRBJ1-6; d_gene: -; CDR3nt: TGTGCCAGCAACCGGGACACCGTCGTTCTTAATTCACCCCTCCACTTT; CDR3aa: CASNRDTVVLNSPLHF
len: 14; v_gene: TRBV5-6; abundance: -; j_gene: TRBJ2-1; d_gene: -; CDR3nt: TGTGCCAGCAGCTTATGGGGCAGTTACAATGAGCAGTTCTTC; CDR3aa: CASSLWGSYNEQFF
len: 15; v_gene: TRBV28; abundance: -; j_gene: TRBJ1-4; d_gene: -; CDR3nt: TGTGCCAGCAGTTCCCCAGGAGGGTATAATGAAAAACTGTTTTTT; CDR3aa: CASSSPGGYNEKLFF
len: 15; v_gene: TRBV5-1; abundance: -; j_gene: TRBJ2-3; d_gene: TRBD2; CDR3nt: TGCGCCAGCCTCGAGGGAGGGGCGGCCACAGATACGCAGTATTTT; CDR3aa: CASLEGGAATDTQYF
len: 14; v_gene: TRBV29-1; abundance: -; j_gene: TRBJ2-3; d_gene: -; CDR3nt: TGCAGCGGGGGGGGGCGGGCGAGCACAGATACGCAGTATTTT; CDR3aa: CSGGGRASTDTQYF
len: 15; v_gene: TRBV7-9; abundance: -; j_gene: TRBJ1-3; d_gene: TRBD1; CDR3nt: TGTGCCAGCAGACCCACAGGGGACTCTGGAAACACCATATATTTT; CDR3aa: CASRPTGDSGNTIYF
len: 15; v_gene: TRBV30; abundance: -; j_gene: TRBJ1-5; d_gene: TRBD1; CDR3nt: TGTGCCTGGGCGCGGCAGGGGGGCAACAATCAGCCCCAGCATTTT; CDR3aa: CAWARQGGNNQPQHF
len: 15; v_gene: TRBV7-9; abundance: -; j_gene: TRBJ2-7; d_gene: TRBD2; CDR3nt: TGTGCCAGCAGCCCTCGGACTAGCGGGGGTTACGAGCAGTACTTC; CDR3aa: CASSPRTSGGYEQYF
len: 12; v_gene: TRBV6-5; abundance: -; j_gene: TRBJ1-1; d_gene: -; CDR3nt: TGTGCCAGCAGATCAGGGCCCACTGAAGCTTTCTTT; CDR3aa: CASRSGPTEAFF
len: 11; v_gene: TRBV20-1; abundance: -; j_gene: TRBJ1-2; d_gene: -; CDR3nt: TGCAGTGCCCAAATTAACTATGGCTACACCTTC; CDR3aa: CSAQINYGYTF
len: 17; v_gene: TRBV27; abundance: -; j_gene: TRBJ2-5; d_gene: -; CDR3nt: TGTGCCAGCAGACCTTTATCGGGGGTACTTATATATGAGACCCAGTACTTC; CDR3aa: CASRPLSGVLIYETQYF
len: 16; v_gene: TRBV13; abundance: -; j_gene: TRBJ2-5; d_gene: TRBD2; CDR3nt: TGTGCCAGCAGCTTAGGCCGGGGGGGAATTCAAGAGACCCAGTACTTC; CDR3aa: CASSLGRGGIQETQYF
len: 15; v_gene: TRBV6-6; abundance: -; j_gene: TRBJ1-5; d_gene: TRBD1; CDR3nt: TGTGCCAGCAGTTACTCGCAGGGGGCGGCTCAGCCCCAGCATTTT; CDR3aa: CASSYSQGAAQPQHF
len: 15; v_gene: TRBV4-2; abundance: -; j_gene: TRBJ1-2; d_gene: -; CDR3nt: TGTGCCAGCAGCCAAGAGCGGGGGGGTGACTATGGCTACACCTTC; CDR3aa: CASSQERGGDYGYTF
len: 15; v_gene: TRBV9; abundance: -; j_gene: TRBJ2-7; d_gene: -; CDR3nt: TGTGCCAGCAGCGGGTATGAGGGAAGATGGTACGAGCAGTACTTC; CDR3aa: CASSGYEGRWYEQYF
len: 16; v_gene: TRBV9; abundance: -; j_gene: TRBJ2-5; d_gene: TRBD2; CDR3nt: TGTGCCAGCAGCGTAGCCGGGACTAGTGGGTGGTCGGGCCAGTACTTC; CDR3aa: CASSVAGTSGWSGQYF
len: 15; v_gene: TRBV5-1; abundance: -; j_gene: TRBJ2-5; d_gene: TRBD1; CDR3nt: TGCGCCAGCAGCTTGGCCGGGACAGGGGTTGAGACCCAGTACTTC; CDR3aa: CASSLAGTGVETQYF
len: 13; v_gene: TRBV7-9; abundance: -; j_gene: TRBJ1-4; d_gene: -; CDR3nt: TGTGCCAGCAGCTTGGAGTCTGATGAAAAACTGTTTTTT; CDR3aa: CASSLESDEKLFF
len: 14; v_gene: TRBV30; abundance: -; j_gene: TRBJ1-6; d_gene: TRBD1; CDR3nt: TGTGCCTGGAGTTTCGGACAGGGTAATTCACCCCTCCACTTT; CDR3aa: CAWSFGQGNSPLHF
len: 15; v_gene: TRBV4-1; abundance: -; j_gene: TRBJ1-1; d_gene: -; CDR3nt: TGCGCCAGCCGCCACACCTTGACAGAGAACACTGAAGCTTTCTTT; CDR3aa: CASRHTLTENTEAFF
len: 15; v_gene: TRBV15; abundance: -; j_gene: TRBJ2-5; d_gene: -; CDR3nt: TGTGCCACCAGCAGAGATCGGTGGGGGCGAGAGACCCAGTACTTC; CDR3aa: CATSRDRWGRETQYF
len: 14; v_gene: TRBV27; abundance: -; j_gene: TRBJ2-1; d_gene: TRBD2; CDR3nt: TGTGCCAGCAGTACGGGGGGGCCGGCCAATGAGCAGTTCTTC; CDR3aa: CASSTGGPANEQFF
len: 15; v_gene: TRBV18; abundance: -; j_gene: TRBJ2-7; d_gene: -; CDR3nt: TGTGCCAGCTCACAGGGACCCGGGGGTGGCTACGAGCAGTACTTC; CDR3aa: CASSQGPGGGYEQYF
len: 16; v_gene: TRBV6-4; abundance: once; j_gene: TRBJ2-1; d_gene: TRBD2; CDR3nt: TGTGCCAGCAGTGTCACCGGGACTAGCGGGGGGAATGAGCAGTTCTTC; CDR3aa: CASSVTGTSGGNEQFF
len: 14; v_gene: TRBV2; abundance: -; j_gene: TRBJ2-5; d_gene: -; CDR3nt: TGTGCCAGCAGTGAGAGGGGGAGGGGAGAGACCCAGTACTTC; CDR3aa: CASSERGRGETQYF
len: 16; v_gene: TRBV6-4; abundance: -; j_gene: TRBJ2-3; d_gene: TRBD2; CDR3nt: TGTGCCAGCAGTGACCTAGCGGGGGGCTCCACAGATACGCAGTATTTT; CDR3aa: CASSDLAGGSTDTQYF